Shown below are 28 T cell receptor beta chains from a single sample sequenced in a study of T cells in Graves' hyperthyroidism and ophthalmopathy. There were TCR beta CDR3 regions amplified from RNA transcripts. An initial round of RT-PCR targeting the TCR CDR3 relied on the HTBI primer set. TCRdb passed the multiplex PCR reads through MiXCR, listing each CDR3 protein once. The repertoire consists of around 690,000 distinct CDR3 sequences, with under 25% occurring once and the leading ten covering over 30%. The specimen was blood. All receptors come from a man aged 30 to 45 with Graves' ophthalmopathy.

This clonotype was seen repeatedly, ten times or more. The rearrangement links TRBV6-2 or TRBV6-3 to TRBJ2-1; no definite D call. Between the trimmed V and J ends, which lost 7 bases and 5 bases, there was a span of 21 bases. This CDR3 is built from 16 residues. The germline V gene encodes CDR1 MNHEY and CDR2 SVGEGT. Written as DNA, the CDR3 is TGTGCCAGCAACCCCTACCCCGCCCCGGACCACAATGAGCAGTTCTTC. Protein sequence: CASNPYPAPDHNEQFF.

This clonotype was recorded many times. The chain's CDR3 is CASSRGAARLAQYF. The CDR3 nucleotides are TGTGCCAGCAGCCGAGGCGCGGCCAGGTTGGCGCAGTATTTT. The chain combines TRBV27 with TRBJ2-3; no clear D. This CDR3 contains 14 residues. Germline loops: CDR1 MNHEY, CDR2 SMNVEV (reference sequence). V was shortened by 6 bases and J by 10 bases, with 20 bases between the two germline ends.

In this sample, this clonotype turned up many times. The chain links TRBV6-1 to TRBJ2-7; 13 bases agree with TRBD2. The V gene end was trimmed by 7 bases and the J gene end by 3 bases; junction bases not matched to a gene: 6. Per the germline V gene, CDR1 is MNHNS and CDR2 is SASEGT. The CDR3 has 15 amino acids. The CDR3 region has the DNA TGTGCCAGCACCGAACTAGCGGGAGGGGACTACGAGCAGTACTTC. This codes for CASTELAGGDYEQYF.

The gene calls are TRBV28 and TRBJ2-1; the match to TRBD1 covers 9 bases. The CDR3 spans 13 residues. CDR1 and CDR2 from the germline V gene are MDHEN and SYDVKM. V was pared by 8 bases and J by 8 bases, with 7 bases of the junction left unmatched. CDR3 in amino acids: CASARDRDHEQFF. Written as DNA, the CDR3 is TGTGCCAGCGCCCGGGACAGGGATCATGAGCAGTTCTTC.

The gene calls are TRBV6-1 and TRBJ2-6, with a weak D call TRBD2 (5 bases). CDR3 length equals 15 residues. The V end lost 5 bases, the J end lost 0 bases, and 8 bases lay between the germline ends. CDR1 MNHNS and CDR2 SASEGT come from the germline V gene. The CDR3 region is CASSKTSSGANVLTF. CDR3 DNA: TGTGCCAGCAGTAAAACTAGCTCTGGGGCCAACGTCCTGACTTTC.

The sample holds a few counts of this clonotype. V gene TRBV5-6 combines with J gene TRBJ2-7; 7 nucleotides agree with TRBD1. V shed 3 bases, J shed 2 bases, and the junction held 5 bases outside the gene matches. CDR3 length equals 14 residues. The germline gives CDR1 SGHDT, CDR2 YYEEEE. The chain's CDR3 is CASSWWDRPYEQYF. CDR3 nucleotides: TGTGCCAGCAGCTGGTGGGACAGACCCTACGAGCAGTACTTC.

This clonotype was observed at least ten times. CDR3 DNA sequence: TGTGCCAGCAGAGGGGGCGCGAACACCGGGGAGCTGTTTTTT. It translates to CASRGGANTGELFF. The rearrangement links TRBV2 to TRBJ2-2, with 7 nucleotides matching TRBD1. With V trimmed by 6 bases and J by 0 bases, 1 base remained unmatched. Germline V gives CDR1 SNHLY, CDR2 FYNNEI. CDR3 length equals 14 residues.

This clonotype has ten or more counts. The chain carries TRBV3-1 and TRBJ1-5, with D uncertain. The length of the CDR3 is 14 residues. V lost 4 bases and J 0 bases, leaving 7 bases between the germline ends. Per the germline V gene, CDR1 is LGHDT and CDR2 is YNNKEL (reference sequence). The CDR3 protein is CASSLGYSNQPQHF. The CDR3 nucleotides read TGTGCCAGCAGCCTCGGATATAGCAATCAGCCCCAGCATTTT.

V gene TRBV4-1 combines with J gene TRBJ2-6, with 8 bases identical to TRBD2. Germline assignment: CDR1 MGHRA and CDR2 YSYEKL. V shed 7 bases and J 0 bases; nucleotides not matched to a gene: 8. This CDR3 has 17 residues. CDR3 in amino acids: CASKGLAGYSGANVLTF. The CDR3 region has the DNA TGCGCCAGCAAGGGCCTAGCGGGCTACTCTGGGGCCAACGTCCTGACTTTC.

J is TRBJ2-2 and V is TRBV19, with 7 bases matching TRBD2. The trim removed 3 bases at V and 5 bases at J, leaving 6 bases unmatched. CDR3 length equals 15 residues. Germline V gene lookup returns CDR1 LNHDA and CDR2 SQIVND (reference sequence). CDR3 sequence (DNA): TGTGCCAGTAGTATCGGGATAGCGGGTACCGGGGAGCTGTTTTTT. This sequence encodes CASSIGIAGTGELFF.

This clonotype came up a few times. The chain recombines TRBV15 with TRBJ2-7; 11 positions match TRBD1. The junction had 2 bases not matched to a gene; V was cut back by 1 base and J by 3 bases. CDR1 and CDR2 from the germline V gene are LNHNV and YYDKDF (reference sequence). The CDR3 has 15 residues. The CDR3 DNA follows: TGTGCCACCAGCAGAGGGACAGGGGGCTTCTACGAGCAGTACTTC. Residues: CATSRGTGGFYEQYF.

This clonotype was seen ten or more times. V usage is TRBV30 and J usage is TRBJ2-1; D is unclear. The CDR3 covers 11 residues. The ends were cut back, 2 bases at V and 8 bases at J, with 7 bases in the middle. Germline V gene sequence: CDR1 GTSNPN, CDR2 SVGIG (reference sequence). The CDR3 spells CAWSTVYEQFF. The CDR3 nucleotides are TGTGCCTGGAGTACTGTGTATGAGCAGTTCTTC.

There are many counts of this clonotype. This chain links TRBV18 with TRBJ2-7; no firm D call. Trimming removed 5 bases from V and 0 bases from J, with 8 bases in between. Germline V gives CDR1 KGHSH, CDR2 LQKENI. The CDR3 is 13 residues long. The CDR3 here is CASSAPNSYEQYF. In nucleotides, the CDR3 is TGTGCCAGCTCAGCTCCCAACTCCTACGAGCAGTACTTC.

This clonotype showed up just a few times. The rearrangement uses TRBV10-3 and TRBJ2-7, with 9 positions matching TRBD1. The J segment lost 7 bases and the V segment lost 4 bases, leaving 2 bases of the junction unmatched. This CDR3 is built from 12 residues. CDR1 is ENHRY and CDR2 is SYGVKD in the germline V gene. Here the CDR3 reads CAISGTGDEQYF. DNA for the CDR3: TGTGCCATCAGTGGGACAGGGGATGAGCAGTACTTC.

The genes are TRBV6-2 or TRBV6-3 and TRBJ2-7; no reliable D call. This CDR3 has 16 amino acids. The germline V gene has CDR1 MNHEY and CDR2 SVGEGT. Trimming cost V 5 bases and J 3 bases, with 20 bases left between them. The CDR3 spells CASSPPLRLPGYEQYF. Here the CDR3 DNA reads TGTGCCAGCAGTCCACCTTTACGGCTTCCGGGCTACGAGCAGTACTTC.

Many counts were recorded for this clonotype. The chain uses TRBV5-1 and TRBJ2-1, with 11 bases matching TRBD1. CDR1 is SGHRS, CDR2 YFSETQ, per germline. V was clipped by 6 bases and J by 4 bases; unmatched bases: 3. CDR3 length: 14 amino acids. DNA for the CDR3: TGCGCCAGCAAAGGGACAGGGGGGTACAATGAGCAGTTCTTC. Its translation is CASKGTGGYNEQFF.

The chain has TRBV20-1 and TRBJ1-2, with 7 bases that match TRBD1. CDR3 length: 12 residues. Germline-derived CDR1 and CDR2 are DFQATT and SNEGSKA (reference sequence). The V segment lost 5 bases and the J segment 7 bases; nucleotides outside the gene matches: 7. CDR3 loop: CSAQDRVGGYTF. CDR3 in DNA: TGCAGTGCTCAAGACAGGGTTGGTGGCTACACCTTC.

This clonotype was recorded many times. V usage is TRBV3-1 and J usage is TRBJ2-1; D is undetermined. V was pared by 0 bases and J by 3 bases, with 3 bases between. CDR1 is LGHDT, CDR2 YNNKEL, per germline (reference sequence). This CDR3 region has 13 residues. CDR3 amino acids: CASSQDYYNEQFF. The CDR3 nucleotides read TGTGCCAGCAGCCAAGATTACTACAATGAGCAGTTCTTC.

At least ten counts were recorded for this clonotype. This sequence joins TRBV11-2 and TRBJ2-2; D remains unclear. Germline assignment: CDR1 SGHAT and CDR2 FQNNGV. V shed 5 bases and J shed 0 bases, with 10 bases lying between them. The CDR3 is 15 amino acids. CDR3 bases: TGTGCCAGCAGCGCCGTTAGGTCGAACACCGGGGAGCTGTTTTTT. Translating it yields CASSAVRSNTGELFF.

The J gene is TRBJ1-5, the V gene TRBV30; D ambiguous. This CDR3 has 14 residues. V was cut by 2 bases and J by 3 bases, with 11 bases left in between. Germline V gene sequence: CDR1 GTSNPN, CDR2 SVGIG (reference sequence). The CDR3 sequence is CAWSRDLTNQPQHF. The CDR3 DNA sequence: TGTGCCTGGAGTCGAGACCTAACCAATCAGCCCCAGCATTTT.

This clonotype has more than one count but fewer than ten. The V call is TRBV2, the J call TRBJ2-5; D assignment may be TRBD1 or TRBD2 (7 bases each). Per germline, CDR1 SNHLY and CDR2 FYNNEI. The CDR3 is 19 amino acids. V gave up 6 bases and J gave up 5 bases, with 31 bases separating them. Here the CDR3 reads CASSARGVDRARAGETQYF. The CDR3 nucleotides read TGTGCCAGCAGCGCACGGGGGGTAGACAGGGCCCGCGCCGGGGAGACCCAGTACTTC.

In its sample, this clonotype was seen many times. The rearrangement links TRBV30 to TRBJ1-1, with 10 bases lining up with TRBD1. J gave up 10 bases and V 4 bases, and 9 bases lay outside the gene matches. This CDR3 has 13 residues. Germline CDR1 reads GTSNPN; CDR2 reads SVGIG (reference sequence). The CDR3 DNA reads TGTGCCTGGACCCTTGGGACAGGGGATCGAGCTTTCTTT. Translation: CAWTLGTGDRAFF.

This clonotype was seen only a few times. This chain links TRBV29-1 with TRBJ1-5; 9 positions agree with TRBD1. The CDR3 consists of 13 residues. The V gene end was trimmed by 1 base and the J gene end by 5 bases; junction bases not matched to a gene: 0. The germline gives CDR1 SQVTM, CDR2 ANQGSEA. CDR3 bases: TGCAGCGTTGAAGGGACAGGGGATCAGCCCCAGCATTTT. This codes for CSVEGTGDQPQHF. The whole variable domain, filled in from reference TRBV29-1 and TRBJ1-5, reads SAVISQKPSRDICQRGTSLTIQCQVDSQVTMMFWYRQQPGQSLTLIATANQGSEATYESGFVIDKFPISRPNLTFSTLTVSNMSPEDSSIYLCSVEGTGDQPQHFGDGTRLSIL.

In its sample, this clonotype was seen many times. The chain employs TRBV11-2 and TRBJ1-1; D possibly corresponds to TRBD1 (6 bases). Germline assignment: CDR1 SGHAT and CDR2 FQNNGV. Trimming removed 4 bases at V and 0 bases at J, with 12 bases between. The CDR3 is made up of 15 amino acids. The CDR3: CASSWGAEVNTEAFF. CDR3 DNA sequence: TGTGCCAGCAGCTGGGGGGCGGAGGTGAACACTGAAGCTTTCTTT. The complete variable domain, with remaining parts taken from reference TRBV11-2 and TRBJ1-1, reads EAGVAQSPRYKIIEKRQSVAFWCNPISGHATLYWYQQILGQGPKLLIQFQNNGVVDDSQLPKDRFSAERLKGVDSTLKIQPAKLEDSAVYLCASSWGAEVNTEAFFGQGTRLTVV.

This clonotype was counted a few times. The V and J genes are TRBV7-2 and TRBJ2-1, with D possibly being TRBD1 or TRBD2 (6 bases each). The germline CDR1 and CDR2 sequences are SGHTA and FQGNSA. V was shortened by 1 base and J by 3 bases, with 13 bases between the two germline ends. The CDR3 extends over 16 amino acids. CDR3 in amino acids: CASSLVSGGVYNEQFF. CDR3 DNA sequence: TGTGCCAGCAGCTTAGTTTCCGGGGGCGTCTACAATGAGCAGTTCTTC.

The chain carries TRBV5-4 and TRBJ2-1; TRBD2 might be the D (5 bases). V dropped 5 bases and J dropped 6 bases, with 9 bases sitting between them. CDR3 length: 12 residues. In germline, CDR1 is SGHNT, CDR2 YYREEE (reference sequence). The CDR3, as DNA: TGTGCCAGCAGTAATGGAGGCAATGAGCAGTTCTTC. Its translation is CASSNGGNEQFF.

At least ten counts were recorded for this clonotype. The chain couples TRBV28 to TRBJ1-1; the D gene is possibly TRBD1 (5 bases). Between the trimmed V and J ends, which lost 6 bases and 9 bases, there was a span of 20 bases. Germline CDR1 reads MDHEN; CDR2 reads SYDVKM. The CDR3 covers 14 residues. As DNA, the CDR3 is TGTGCCAGCAGCACGCCGGGACCTACACTGAAAGCTTTCTTT. Amino acid sequence: CASSTPGPTLKAFF.

The chain couples TRBV28 to TRBJ1-5, with D perhaps matching TRBD1 (5 bases). The germline V gene encodes CDR1 MDHEN and CDR2 SYDVKM. The V gene lost 7 bases and the J gene lost 0 bases, with 10 bases spanning the gap. This CDR3 spans 14 amino acids. This chain's CDR3 is CASMRGYSNQPQHF. DNA for the CDR3: TGTGCCAGCATGAGGGGCTATAGCAATCAGCCCCAGCATTTT.